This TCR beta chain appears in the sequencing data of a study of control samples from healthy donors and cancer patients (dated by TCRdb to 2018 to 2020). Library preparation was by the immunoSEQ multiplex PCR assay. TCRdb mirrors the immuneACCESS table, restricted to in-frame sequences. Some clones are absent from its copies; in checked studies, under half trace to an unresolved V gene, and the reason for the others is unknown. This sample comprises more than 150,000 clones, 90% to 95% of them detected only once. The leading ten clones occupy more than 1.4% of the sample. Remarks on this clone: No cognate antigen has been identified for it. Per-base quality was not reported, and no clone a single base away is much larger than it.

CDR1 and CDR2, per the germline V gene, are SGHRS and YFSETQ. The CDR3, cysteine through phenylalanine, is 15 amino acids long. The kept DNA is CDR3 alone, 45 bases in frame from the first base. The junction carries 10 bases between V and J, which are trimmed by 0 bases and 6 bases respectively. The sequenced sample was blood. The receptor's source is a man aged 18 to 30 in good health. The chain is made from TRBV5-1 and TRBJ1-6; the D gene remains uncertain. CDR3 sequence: CASSLEQATNSPLHF. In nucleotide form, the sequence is TGCGCCAGCAGCTTGGAGCAGGCGACTAATTCACCCCTCCACTTT.